These 7 T cell receptor beta chains were all obtained from the same sample, sequenced in a study of PD-1 blockade in classical Hodgkin lymphoma. Every patient relapsed after autologous stem cell transplantation, and brentuximab vedotin exposure varied. Only in-frame clones appear in the TCRdb table, and some are missing; sequencing was by immunoSEQ multiplex PCR. The sample has more than 15,000 clones, around 75% seen once; the top ten hold approximately 4.6%. The source was peripheral blood mononuclear cells (PBMCs), collected at baseline. The receptors were sampled from a human donor with classical Hodgkin lymphoma.

V is TRBV7-2 and J is TRBJ1-5, with D possibly TRBD1 on 6 matching bases. V was pared by 3 bases and J by 4 bases, with 10 bases between. Germline values: CDR1 SGHTA, CDR2 FQGNSA. This CDR3 spans 14 amino acids. The CDR3 sequence: CASSFDRRNQPQHF. CDR3 DNA sequence: TGTGCCAGCAGCTTTGACAGGAGGAATCAGCCCCAGCATTTT.

The chain couples TRBV5-1 to TRBJ1-4, with a tentative D call TRBD1 (5 bases). The length of the CDR3 is 15 residues. From germline, CDR1 is SGHRS and CDR2 YFSETQ. The V and J ends lost 0 bases and 7 bases respectively, with 13 bases between them. Written as DNA, the CDR3 is TGCGCCAGCAGCTTGGGGCAGGGATTGGGTGAAAAACTGTTTTTT. Translating gives CASSLGQGLGEKLFF.

The V call is TRBV30, the J call TRBJ2-6; D is tentatively TRBD1 or TRBD2 (5 bases each). Germline CDR1 is GTSNPN and CDR2 is SVGIG (reference sequence). The CDR3 is 15 amino acids. The V end was cut by 4 bases, the J end by 0 bases, with 10 bases between. CDR3 in DNA: TGTGCCTGGACTGTTGGGGGCTCTGGGGCCAACGTCCTGACTTTC. Translating gives CAWTVGGSGANVLTF. The full variable domain, completed using reference TRBV30 and TRBJ2-6, is SQTIHQWPATLVQPVGSPLSLECTVEGTSNPNLYWYRQAAGRGLQLLFYSVGIGQISSEVPQNLSASRPQDRQFILSSKKLLLSDSGFYLCAWTVGGSGANVLTFGAGSRLTVL.

The genes are TRBV19 and TRBJ1-4; maybe TRBD1 (5 bases). The CDR3 has 16 residues. The germline CDR1 and CDR2 sequences are LNHDA and SQIVND (reference sequence). V was cut by 3 bases and J by 0 bases, with 11 bases left in between. CDR3 region: CASSMGLLATNEKLFF. The CDR3 DNA sequence: TGTGCCAGTAGTATGGGACTTCTTGCAACTAATGAAAAACTGTTTTTT.

The genes are TRBV27 and TRBJ1-6; D is uncertain. Trimming pared 0 bases from V and 3 bases from J, leaving 9 bases between. Germline assignment: CDR1 MNHEY and CDR2 SMNVEV (reference sequence). This CDR3 contains 16 residues. CDR3 in DNA: TGTGCCAGCAGTTTATCGCAAGGGTACTATAATTCACCCCTCCACTTT. This encodes CASSLSQGYYNSPLHF.

The chain employs TRBV6-5 and TRBJ1-1, with D possibly being TRBD1 (5 bases). Germline CDR1 is MNHEY and CDR2 is SVGAGI. The CDR3 consists of 14 residues. Trimming shortened V by 6 bases and J by 4 bases, and 15 bases separated the two germline ends. The chain's CDR3 is CASRAFYGGTEAFF. Written as DNA, the CDR3 is TGTGCCAGCAGGGCGTTCTACGGGGGCACTGAAGCTTTCTTT.

The chain employs TRBV7-2 and TRBJ2-1; D gene ambiguous. The germline gives CDR1 SGHTA, CDR2 FQGNSA. This CDR3 has 11 amino acids. V was shortened by 3 bases and J by 8 bases, with 5 bases between the two germline ends. DNA for the CDR3: TGTGCCAGCAGCTTCATGGATGAGCAGTTCTTC. It codes for CASSFMDEQFF.